Shown below are 20 T cell receptor beta chains from a single sample sequenced in a study of T cell repertoires in cytomegalovirus infection. TCRdb reprocessed the reads with MiXCR, giving one entry per CDR3 protein. This table holds 500,000 to 600,000 distinct CDR3 sequences, 16% found once. Material for sequencing was CD8+ T cells from PBMCs. The receptor source for this set is a human donor in good health (CMV status not recorded). Some clones in this sample may be carry-over from other donors' samples.

This clonotype was seen only a few times. The rearrangement links TRBV20-1 to TRBJ2-3, with D possibly TRBD2 on 6 matching bases. The V and J ends lost 2 bases and 6 bases respectively, with 21 bases between them. There are 16 residues in the CDR3. Germline CDR1 is DFQATT and CDR2 is SNEGSKA (reference sequence). CDR3 region: CSARTPGLATRDTQYF. In nucleotides, the CDR3 is TGCAGTGCTAGAACACCGGGACTCGCTACTCGGGATACGCAGTATTTT.

Details on this clonotype: It may be a read error: a sequence one base away is much more abundant. Since the CDR3 does not end with the conserved phenylalanine or tryptophan, this likely comes from a read error. This chain uses TRBV11-2 with TRBJ2-5, with TRBD1 matching over 9 bases. This CDR3 region has 16 residues. Germline CDR1 SGHAT, CDR2 FQNNGV. The J segment lost 2 bases and the V segment lost 1 base, leaving 5 bases of the junction unmatched. The CDR3 DNA reads as TGTGCCAGCAGCTTAGCCCCACAGGGGGCACAAGAGACCCAGTACTTA. It yields the protein CASSLAPQGAQETQYL.

The chain combines TRBV20-1 with TRBJ1-2, with 8 positions matching TRBD1. Trimming at V came to 1 base and at J to 7 bases, leaving 2 bases not matched to a gene. The germline V gene encodes CDR1 DFQATT and CDR2 SNEGSKA (reference sequence). The CDR3 has 12 residues. CDR3 DNA: TGCAGTGCTAGAGCAGGGGGCCCTGGCTACACCTTC. This sequence encodes CSARAGGPGYTF.

Of note for this clonotype: A much larger clone lies a single base off, so this may be a read error. The chain employs TRBV6-6 and TRBJ2-7; a possible D gene is TRBD2 (5 bases). The CDR3 runs 10 residues. Trimming stripped 8 bases from V and 6 bases from J, with 8 bases between. Germline V lookup: CDR1 MNHNY, CDR2 SVGAGI (reference sequence). The CDR3, as DNA: TGTGCCAGCTTTGAGGGCGAGCAGTACTTC. As protein: CASFEGEQYF.

In the case of this clonotype: A much bigger clone sits one base away, suggesting this may be a read error. The chain has TRBV11-1 and TRBJ1-6; no reliable D call. Germline V gene sequence: CDR1 SGHAT, CDR2 FQDESV (reference sequence). The CDR3 runs to 17 residues. CDR3 amino acids: CASSLSLQSPGDSHLHF. The CDR3 DNA is TGTGCCAGCAGCTTATCCCTACAGAGCCCCGGGGATTCACACCTCCACTTT.

The chain carries TRBV11-2 and TRBJ2-3; TRBD1 matches 7 bases. The CDR3 covers 16 residues. Per germline, CDR1 SGHAT and CDR2 FQNNGV. The J segment lost 6 bases and the V segment lost 2 bases, leaving 11 bases of the junction unmatched. For the CDR3, the DNA is TGTGCCAGCAGCTTACGGGGCAGGGGGATGACTGATACGCAGTATTTT. The encoded protein is CASSLRGRGMTDTQYF. The complete variable domain, with remaining parts taken from reference TRBV11-2 and TRBJ2-3, reads EAGVAQSPRYKIIEKRQSVAFWCNPISGHATLYWYQQILGQGPKLLIQFQNNGVVDDSQLPKDRFSAERLKGVDSTLKIQPAKLEDSAVYLCASSLRGRGMTDTQYFGPGTRLTVL.

There are a few counts of this clonotype. The J gene is TRBJ2-7, the V gene TRBV6-1; D is perhaps TRBD1 (6 bases). Germline values: CDR1 MNHNS, CDR2 SASEGT. V was shortened by 3 bases and J by 4 bases, with 10 bases between the two germline ends. The CDR3 is 13 amino acids. As DNA, the CDR3 is TGTGCCAGCAGTGACAGGGGCCAGTACGAGCAGTACTTC. Translating it yields CASSDRGQYEQYF.

The chain joins TRBV4-1 to TRBJ2-7; D may be TRBD2 (5 bases). The CDR3 consists of 16 residues. V lost 7 bases to trimming and J lost 0 bases, with 19 bases between them. Germline assignment: CDR1 MGHRA and CDR2 YSYEKL. CDR3 nucleotides: TGCGCCAGCATCCTAGAAGGTCGGACTGCCTCCTACGAGCAGTACTTC. Amino acids: CASILEGRTASYEQYF.

This clonotype was counted at least ten times. The gene calls are TRBV7-9 and TRBJ1-4; D ambiguous. V lost 2 bases and J lost 1, with 5 bases in between. Germline assignment: CDR1 SEHNR and CDR2 FQNEAQ (reference sequence). The CDR3 extends over 14 amino acids. CDR3 amino acids: CASSLPGTNEKLFF. The CDR3 region has the DNA TGTGCCAGCAGCTTACCAGGAACTAATGAAAAACTGTTTTTT.

This clonotype came up many times. This chain joins TRBV7-8 and TRBJ1-4; a weak D match, TRBD1 (6 bases). Looked up from germline, CDR1 is SGHVS and CDR2 is FQNEAQ. This CDR3 is built from 15 residues. Trimming removed 5 bases at V and 11 bases at J, with 21 bases between. The CDR3 sequence is CASSQLGAGDNKLFF. Here the CDR3 DNA reads TGTGCCAGCAGCCAACTCGGGGCAGGGGATAATAAACTGTTTTTT.

V and J are TRBV7-2 and TRBJ2-3; TRBD1 might be the D (6 bases). Deletions cut 5 bases from V and 14 bases from J, with 32 bases between. Germline loops: CDR1 SGHTA, CDR2 FQGNSA. This CDR3 has 17 residues. The CDR3 DNA sequence: TGTGCCAGCAGCCTCGTCCCTAATGGGGGCCAAACAGATACGACGTATTTT. It translates to CASSLVPNGGQTDTTYF.

V is TRBV11-2 and J is TRBJ1-1; D is ambiguous. V lost 6 bases and J lost 7, with 9 bases in between. Germline assignment: CDR1 SGHAT and CDR2 FQNNGV. This CDR3 spans 11 amino acids. This chain's CDR3 is CASRKEVEAFF. In DNA form, the CDR3 reads TGTGCCAGCAGAAAGGAGGTTGAAGCTTTCTTT.

This clonotype was seen ten or more times. The chain recombines TRBV12-5 with TRBJ2-1; D assignment may be TRBD1 or TRBD2 (5 bases each). The V gene's germline CDR1 is LGHNT and CDR2 FRNRAP. Trimming removed 1 base from V and 16 bases from J, with 17 bases in between. CDR3 length: 13 amino acids. CDR3 DNA sequence: TGTGCTAGTGGTTTGGGGGGGAACGGGCTTGGTTTCTTC. It translates to CASGLGGNGLGFF.

The chain couples TRBV28 to TRBJ1-1; 8 bases map to TRBD1. Germline-derived CDR1 and CDR2 are MDHEN and SYDVKM. The CDR3 is 16 amino acids. Germline trimming cut 3 bases from V and 3 bases from J; bases unmatched to any gene: 9. The chain's CDR3 is CASSFPDRAGDTEAFF. DNA of the CDR3: TGTGCCAGCAGTTTCCCGGACAGGGCAGGGGACACTGAAGCTTTCTTT.

The V gene is TRBV6-6, the J gene TRBJ1-3; D gene unclear. With 6 bases removed from V and 6 bases from J, the gap between germline ends came to 6 bases. Germline V CDR1 and CDR2: MNHNY, SVGAGI (reference sequence). The CDR3 is 11 amino acids. The CDR3 loop reads CASRDPNTIYF. Written as DNA, the CDR3 is TGTGCCAGCAGAGATCCAAACACCATATATTTT.

About this clonotype itself: This is likely a read error, given that the CDR3 carries no conserved phenylalanine or tryptophan at its end. The DNA is left out, because the CDR3 cannot be placed on it with certainty; the CDR3 is given as TCRdb lists it. This rearrangement joins TRBV11-3 to TRBJ1-1; TRBD1, as called in the table, went unchecked against the DNA. The CDR3 is 17 residues long, counting both termini. From germline, CDR1 is SGHNT and CDR2 YENEEA. This CDR3 reads CASSLGPKWGSIFWWTL.

This clonotype was recorded at least ten times. The V gene is TRBV7-6, the J gene TRBJ1-5, with D possibly matching TRBD1 (5 bases). Germline V gene data show CDR1 as SGHVS and CDR2 as FNYEAQ. The CDR3 spans 16 residues. Between the trimmed V and J ends, which lost 1 base and 0 bases, there was a span of 10 bases. CDR3 DNA sequence: TGTGCCAGCAGCTTAGGGACACTGGGTAGCAATCAGCCCCAGCATTTT. Encoded protein: CASSLGTLGSNQPQHF.

In its sample, this clonotype was seen many times. This chain uses TRBV7-3 with TRBJ2-1; D remains ambiguous. Germline V gives CDR1 SGHTA, CDR2 FQGTGA. This CDR3 has 15 amino acids. V was clipped by 3 bases and J by 5 bases, with 14 bases between them. CDR3 nucleotide sequence: TGTGCCAGCAGCTTTCGACAAGGGCTGGACAATGAGCAGTTCTTC. Amino acids: CASSFRQGLDNEQFF.

About this clonotype itself: At one end the junction does not follow the germline gene, possibly because of a read error. The V gene is TRBV18, the J gene TRBJ1-5; the D gene is possibly TRBD1 (5 bases). The CDR3 length is 14 residues. The germline CDR1 and CDR2 sequences are KGHSH and LQKENI. CDR3 amino acids: CTSSPSLRGKPQHF. In nucleotides, the CDR3 is TGTACCAGCTCACCCTCGTTGAGGGGTAAGCCCCAGCATTTT.

This clonotype was seen at least ten times. An end of the junction differs from the germline gene, which may be a read error. This chain connects TRBV27 to TRBJ2-7, with 11 bases that match TRBD2. This CDR3 has 14 amino acids. Germline V lookup: CDR1 MNHEY, CDR2 SMNVEV (reference sequence). CDR3 protein: CASSTSGSSHEQYF. The CDR3 DNA follows: TGTGCCAGCAGCACTAGCGGGAGCTCCCACGAGCAGTACTTC.